The 23 T cell receptor beta chains below all came from one sample that was sequenced in a study of response to subunit inactivated influenza vaccine. TCRdb used MiXCR to reprocess the RT-PCR reads, holding one entry per CDR3 protein. The sample shows 860,000 or so distinct CDR3 sequences, around 20% of them seen only once. The sequences come from PBMCs from blood, collected about 5 days after vaccination. Every receptor here comes from a man aged 45-65 years who received an inactivated influenza vaccine.

The table lists this clonotype with many counts. This CDR3 reads CASSLRQGAGNEQFF. Written as DNA, the CDR3 is TGTGCCAGCTCACTGAGACAGGGGGCAGGCAATGAGCAGTTCTTC. The chain links TRBV18 to TRBJ2-1; 10 bases match TRBD1. Germline-derived CDR1 and CDR2 are KGHSH and LQKENI. This CDR3 has 15 amino acids. V lost 4 bases to trimming and J lost 6 bases; unmatched junction nucleotides: 6.

The V call is TRBV2, the J call TRBJ2-2; 10 nucleotides line up with TRBD1. The germline V gene encodes CDR1 SNHLY and CDR2 FYNNEI. The CDR3 runs 15 residues. V trimming: 8 bases; J trimming: 3 bases; junction bases outside the gene matches: 6. In DNA, the CDR3 is TGTGCCAGCGGGACGGGACAGGGGTACACCGGGGAGCTGTTTTTT. Translation gives CASGTGQGYTGELFF.

There are many counts of this clonotype. The chain links TRBV7-2 to TRBJ2-7; no definite D call. The CDR3 runs 12 residues. Trimming shortened V by 1 base and J by 10 bases, and 11 bases separated the two germline ends. From germline, CDR1 is SGHTA and CDR2 FQGNSA. CDR3 amino acids: CASSLGGGLQYF. CDR3 coding DNA: TGTGCCAGCAGCTTAGGAGGCGGCCTACAGTACTTC.

This clonotype has a handful of counts. The rearrangement joins TRBV20-1 to TRBJ2-1; D possibly corresponds to TRBD1 (5 bases). Trimming removed 3 bases at V and 0 bases at J, with 9 bases between. Germline CDR1 and CDR2: DFQATT and SNEGSKA (reference sequence). The CDR3 is made up of 14 amino acids. CDR3 sequence (DNA): TGCAGTGCTAGTTTGGGGCCCTCCTACAATGAGCAGTTCTTC. Translating gives CSASLGPSYNEQFF.

This clonotype has only a few counts. The rearrangement links TRBV6-5 to TRBJ2-5, with unresolved D. The germline CDR1 and CDR2 sequences are MNHEY and SVGAGI. This CDR3 has 13 residues. V dropped 0 bases and J dropped 5 bases, with 7 bases sitting between them. The CDR3: CASSYSISETQYF. The CDR3 DNA reads as TGTGCCAGCAGTTACTCTATCTCCGAGACCCAGTACTTC.

The table lists this clonotype with a few counts. CDR3 sequence reads: CASSLARAERRPLHF. The CDR3 DNA is TGTGCCAGCAGCTTAGCGCGGGCAGAGCGTAGACCCCTCCACTTT. V and J are TRBV7-2 and TRBJ1-6, with D uncertain. The CDR3 spans 15 residues. Deletions cut 0 bases from V and 12 bases from J, with 15 bases between. Germline V gene lookup returns CDR1 SGHTA and CDR2 FQGNSA. The full variable domain, in which reference TRBV7-2 and TRBJ1-6 provide the parts outside the CDR3, is GAGVSQSPSNKVTEKGKDVELRCDPISGHTALYWYRQSLGQGLEFLIYFQGNSAPDKSGLPSDRFSAERTGGSVSTLTIQRTQQEDSAVYLCASSLARAERRPLHFGNGTRLTVT.

The rearrangement joins TRBV5-1 to TRBJ1-2; D perhaps matches TRBD1 (5 bases). V dropped 1 base and J dropped 3 bases, with 7 bases sitting between them. The germline V gene has CDR1 SGHRS and CDR2 YFSETQ. This CDR3 has 13 residues. CDR3 sequence reads: CASSLTQDYGYTF. The CDR3 nucleotides are TGCGCCAGCAGCTTGACACAGGACTATGGCTACACCTTC.

Concerning this clonotype: The junction departs from germline at one end; a sequencing error may be responsible. The chain carries TRBV5-1 and TRBJ2-5; D possibly matches TRBD1 or TRBD2 (5 bases each). CDR3 length: 15 amino acids. Germline V lookup: CDR1 SGHRS, CDR2 YFSETQ. The CDR3 reads CARSLWGTAGETQYF. In DNA, the CDR3 is TGCGCCAGAAGCTTGTGGGGGACGGCAGGGGAGACCCAGTACTTC.

This clonotype came up a few times. The chain has TRBV20-1 and TRBJ1-2, with no clear D. Germline CDR1 and CDR2: DFQATT and SNEGSKA (reference sequence). The CDR3 extends over 15 amino acids. Trimming removed 4 bases at V and 2 bases at J, with 17 bases between. This CDR3 is CSAKPPSGGNYGYTF. CDR3 DNA sequence: TGCAGTGCTAAACCCCCGTCAGGAGGAAACTATGGCTACACCTTC.

This sequence joins TRBV6-1 and TRBJ1-3; 7 nucleotides agree with TRBD1. The V gene end was trimmed by 10 bases and the J gene end by 0 bases; junction bases not matched to a gene: 3. The CDR3 contains 13 residues. Germline V gives CDR1 MNHNS, CDR2 SASEGT. The CDR3 DNA follows: TGTGCCACCCACAGGGGCTCTGGAAACACCATATATTTT. Residues: CATHRGSGNTIYF.

The genes are TRBV3-1 and TRBJ2-1; D is possibly TRBD1 or TRBD2 (5 bases each). V was cut by 6 bases and J by 4 bases, with 19 bases left in between. CDR1 is LGHDT, CDR2 YNNKEL, per germline (reference sequence). The CDR3 extends over 16 amino acids. DNA of the CDR3: TGTGCCAGCAGTCATACAGGTCTTAGCGAGTACAATGAGCAGTTCTTC. This translates into CASSHTGLSEYNEQFF.

The chain employs TRBV7-6 and TRBJ2-3, with 12 bases lining up with TRBD2. From germline, CDR1 is SGHVS and CDR2 FNYEAQ. The trim removed 4 bases at V and 8 bases at J, leaving 13 bases unmatched. This CDR3 has 17 residues. CDR3 protein: CASSSQGLAGGIGTQYF. The CDR3 bases are TGTGCCAGCAGCTCCCAAGGGCTAGCGGGAGGGATTGGTACGCAGTATTTT.

The chain employs TRBV11-2 and TRBJ2-5, with a possible D match to TRBD1 (6 bases). CDR1 and CDR2 from the germline V gene are SGHAT and FQNNGV. The ends were cut back, 0 bases at V and 1 base at J, with 12 bases in the middle. CDR3 size: 16 residues. The CDR3 here is CASSLDLGAIQETQYF. The CDR3, as DNA: TGTGCCAGCAGCTTAGATCTGGGGGCCATCCAAGAGACCCAGTACTTC.

This clonotype was counted only a few times. The V gene is TRBV7-2, the J gene TRBJ2-7, with D possibly being TRBD2 (5 bases). The CDR3 length is 14 residues. The germline CDR1 and CDR2 sequences are SGHTA and FQGNSA. V dropped 5 bases and J dropped 7 bases, with 18 bases sitting between them. CDR3 in DNA: TGTGCCAGCAGCGGTCCGACGGACTCTTGGGAGCAGTACTTC. Protein sequence: CASSGPTDSWEQYF.

The chain recombines TRBV11-2 with TRBJ2-1, with D possibly being TRBD2 (6 bases). Germline values: CDR1 SGHAT, CDR2 FQNNGV. V was shortened by 5 bases and J by 6 bases, with 17 bases between the two germline ends. CDR3 length: 15 amino acids. The CDR3 region has the DNA TGTGCCAGCAGCGCGACTAGAGCATGGGCCAATGAGCAGTTCTTC. Amino acids: CASSATRAWANEQFF. The variable domain in full, completed from reference TRBV11-2 and TRBJ2-1, reads EAGVAQSPRYKIIEKRQSVAFWCNPISGHATLYWYQQILGQGPKLLIQFQNNGVVDDSQLPKDRFSAERLKGVDSTLKIQPAKLEDSAVYLCASSATRAWANEQFFGPGTRLTVL.

This clonotype has more than one count but fewer than ten. The chain carries TRBV4-3 and TRBJ2-5; 7 nucleotides align to TRBD2. V dropped 4 bases and J dropped 5; count of bases not matched to a gene: 10. The CDR3 runs 15 residues. CDR1 is LGHNA, CDR2 YSLEER, per germline. This chain's CDR3 is CASSPDAGVWETQYF. The DNA of the CDR3 is TGCGCCAGCAGCCCCGATGCGGGAGTGTGGGAGACCCAGTACTTC.

The CDR3 here is CSARTSGGTSSYNEQFF. The CDR3 DNA is TGCAGTGCTAGAACTAGCGGGGGCACGAGCTCCTACAATGAGCAGTTCTTC. This chain links TRBV20-1 with TRBJ2-1, with 11 bases that match TRBD2. V shed 2 bases, J shed 0 bases, and the junction held 6 bases outside the gene matches. The CDR3 is 17 residues long. Germline V lookup: CDR1 DFQATT, CDR2 SNEGSKA (reference sequence).

J is TRBJ2-5 and V is TRBV7-9; unclear D gene. Trimming removed 5 bases at V and 9 bases at J, with 19 bases between. CDR1 is SEHNR and CDR2 is FQNEAQ in the germline V gene (reference sequence). This CDR3 region has 14 residues. The CDR3 DNA is TGTGCCAGCAGCCCCGTTTTTGGTCGAGAACCCCAGTACTTC. Translation gives CASSPVFGREPQYF.

This clonotype has a handful of counts. CDR3 coding DNA: TGTGCCAGCAGTAAAAGTTCAGCGATGAACACTGAAGCTTTCTTT. This translates into CASSKSSAMNTEAFF. The chain employs TRBV3-1 and TRBJ1-1; D not certain. V was clipped by 6 bases and J by 0 bases, with 14 bases between them. Germline V gene lookup returns CDR1 LGHDT and CDR2 YNNKEL (reference sequence). The CDR3 has 15 residues.

This clonotype was counted only a few times. J is TRBJ2-1 and V is TRBV21-1; the listed D gene, TRBD1, was not tested against the DNA. TRBV21-1 is a known pseudogene. The CDR3 consists of 15 residues. CDR3 in DNA: TGTGCCAGCAGCAATAGGCTCCCCTCGAGGTATGAGCAGTTCTTC. This translates into CASSNRLPSRYEQFF.

Turning to this clonotype: A read error may account for a junction end that differs from germline. This chain joins TRBV5-5 and TRBJ2-2; TRBD2 might be the D (6 bases). CDR1 and CDR2 (germline): SGHKS, YYEKEE (reference sequence). CDR3 length: 14 amino acids. The CDR3 loop is CAISRGGHTGELFF. The CDR3 DNA sequence: TGTGCCATCAGCCGGGGAGGCCACACCGGGGAGCTGTTTTTT.

Ten or more counts support this clonotype. V gene TRBV24-1 combines with J gene TRBJ1-1; D unresolved. Trimming removed 7 bases from V and 6 bases from J, with 11 bases in between. Per the germline V gene, CDR1 is KGHDR and CDR2 is SFDVKD. This CDR3 comprises 12 residues. CDR3 in amino acids: CATSSTGSEAFF. The CDR3 DNA sequence: TGTGCCACCAGCTCGACGGGGTCTGAAGCTTTCTTT.

The chain employs TRBV5-1 and TRBJ1-4, with D hard to call. CDR1 SGHRS and CDR2 YFSETQ come from the germline V gene. Trimming pared 0 bases from V and 7 bases from J, leaving 13 bases between. The CDR3 is made up of 15 amino acids. The CDR3 protein is CASSLVAGMGEKLFF. CDR3 DNA sequence: TGCGCCAGCAGCTTGGTGGCAGGCATGGGTGAAAAACTGTTTTTT.